The 27 T cell receptor beta chains listed next were all sequenced from one sample in a study of T cell responses to AZD1222 COVID-19 vaccine. Only in-frame clones appear in the TCRdb table, and some are missing; sequencing was by immunoSEQ multiplex PCR. Of 98,000 or so clones in the sample, 93% were seen once. The sample here was peripheral blood, taken on day 0 of AZD1222 vaccination. Every receptor here comes from an adult in good health.

The chain carries TRBV29-1 and TRBJ2-3, with D perhaps matching TRBD1 or TRBD2 (6 bases each). This CDR3 has 15 amino acids. Deletions cut 4 bases from V and 2 bases from J, with 16 bases between. Germline values: CDR1 SQVTM, CDR2 ANQGSEA. In DNA, the CDR3 is TGCAGCGTTGCTTCCGGGGGCGAGCCCACAGATACGCAGTATTTT. This encodes CSVASGGEPTDTQYF.

This clone has only a few counts. This chain joins TRBV14 and TRBJ2-7; 7 positions agree with TRBD2. This CDR3 spans 15 amino acids. CDR1 is SGHDN, CDR2 FVKESK, per germline. Losses at the gene ends were 6 bases for V and 4 bases for J; bases not matched to a gene: 12. For the CDR3, the DNA is TGTGCCAGCAGTCCTAGTCTAAGCGGGAATTACGAGCAGTACTTC. It encodes CASSPSLSGNYEQYF.

V usage is TRBV11-2 and J usage is TRBJ2-7; a weak D match, TRBD2 (6 bases). This CDR3 contains 14 residues. V lost 3 bases to trimming and J lost 7 bases, with 16 bases between them. Germline CDR1 SGHAT, CDR2 FQNNGV. The CDR3: CASSFPLNAGEQYF. The CDR3 region has the DNA TGTGCCAGCAGCTTCCCCCTGAATGCGGGGGAGCAGTACTTC. Full variable domain (remainder filled in from reference TRBV11-2 and TRBJ2-7): EAGVAQSPRYKIIEKRQSVAFWCNPISGHATLYWYQQILGQGPKLLIQFQNNGVVDDSQLPKDRFSAERLKGVDSTLKIQPAKLEDSAVYLCASSFPLNAGEQYFGPGTRLTVT.

The chain carries TRBV19 and TRBJ2-5, with D possibly TRBD2 on 6 matching bases. V lost 3 bases and J lost 4, with 9 bases in between. This CDR3 is built from 13 residues. Germline V gives CDR1 LNHDA, CDR2 SQIVND (reference sequence). CDR3 DNA: TGTGCCAGTAGTATGGACGGGAGAGAGACCCAGTACTTC. Its translation is CASSMDGRETQYF.

The chain joins TRBV6-5 to TRBJ2-7; D is unresolved. The length of the CDR3 is 13 residues. Germline lookup yields CDR1 MNHEY and CDR2 SVGAGI. The ends were cut back, 7 bases at V and 6 bases at J, with 16 bases in the middle. CDR3 in amino acids: CASISGRASEQYF. DNA for the CDR3: TGTGCCAGCATTTCAGGACGGGCGAGCGAGCAGTACTTC.

This chain connects TRBV19 to TRBJ2-1; 7 bases match TRBD2. Germline V gene data show CDR1 as LNHDA and CDR2 as SQIVND (reference sequence). The CDR3 contains 15 residues. V shed 6 bases, J shed 2 bases, and the junction held 7 bases outside the gene matches. In nucleotides, the CDR3 is TGTGCCAGTAGGGATAGGACTAGTCCCTACAATGAGCAGTTCTTC. Residues: CASRDRTSPYNEQFF.

The chain employs TRBV27 and TRBJ2-2, with TRBD1 matching 9 bases. The germline CDR1 and CDR2 sequences are MNHEY and SMNVEV (reference sequence). V was clipped by 3 bases and J by 6 bases; unmatched bases: 5. CDR3 length: 15 amino acids. The CDR3 here is CASSLGQGMPGELFF. The CDR3 nucleotides read TGTGCCAGCAGTTTGGGACAGGGAATGCCCGGGGAGCTGTTTTTT.

V is TRBV6-2 or TRBV6-3 and J is TRBJ2-2; D gene unclear. Germline loops: CDR1 MNHEY, CDR2 SVGEGT. The CDR3 consists of 14 residues. Trimming took 4 bases from V and 5 from J, leaving 11 bases between them. For the CDR3, the DNA is TGTGCCAGCAGTTTAAATGTTATAACCGGGGAGCTGTTTTTT. Its translation is CASSLNVITGELFF.

The chain joins TRBV6-4 to TRBJ2-2, with a tentative D call TRBD2 (6 bases). The CDR3 is 14 amino acids. Germline V gene sequence: CDR1 MRHNA, CDR2 SNTAGT. Trimming took off 0 bases at V and 6 bases at J, with 8 bases between the two ends. CDR3 coding DNA: TGTGCCAGCAGTGACTCGTGGAGGGCCGGGGAGCTGTTTTTT. Translated: CASSDSWRAGELFF.

The chain is built from TRBV19 and TRBJ2-7; unclear D gene. The CDR3 has 12 residues. Germline V CDR1 and CDR2: LNHDA, SQIVND (reference sequence). Deletions cut 5 bases from V and 6 bases from J, with 11 bases between. The DNA of the CDR3 is TGTGCCAGTAGTTCACGGCAACGCGAGCAGTACTTC. This codes for CASSSRQREQYF.

V gene TRBV6-5 combines with J gene TRBJ1-6; D not certain. CDR1 and CDR2 from the germline V gene are MNHEY and SVGAGI. Trimming took off 6 bases at V and 8 bases at J, with 14 bases between the two ends. The CDR3 loop spans 14 amino acids. CDR3 sequence reads: CASSPEARDSPLHF. CDR3 DNA sequence: TGTGCCAGCAGCCCAGAGGCGCGGGATTCACCCCTCCACTTT.

V gene TRBV2 combines with J gene TRBJ1-2, with unresolved D. The CDR3 consists of 12 residues. Germline assignment: CDR1 SNHLY and CDR2 FYNNEI. Trimming cost V 3 bases and J 6 bases, with 8 bases left between them. The CDR3 loop is CASSEMTHGYTF. DNA for the CDR3: TGTGCCAGCAGTGAGATGACACATGGCTACACCTTC. Supplemented by reference TRBV2 and TRBJ1-2, the full variable domain reads EPEVTQTPSHQVTQMGQEVILRCVPISNHLYFYWYRQILGQKVEFLVSFYNNEISEKSEIFDDQFSVERPDGSNFTLKIRSTKLEDSAMYFCASSEMTHGYTFGSGTRLTVV.

This chain uses TRBV28 with TRBJ1-4, with 10 bases lining up with TRBD1. This CDR3 is 16 amino acids long. Germline V CDR1 and CDR2: MDHEN, SYDVKM. Trimming removed 7 bases from V and 2 bases from J; junction bases left unmatched: 7. CDR3: CASIGGQGFTNEKLFF. CDR3 nucleotides: TGTGCCAGCATTGGGGGACAGGGGTTTACTAATGAAAAACTGTTTTTT.

This sequence joins TRBV6-4 and TRBJ2-1; D unclear. Germline CDR1 reads MRHNA; CDR2 reads SNTAGT. V was cut by 6 bases and J by 5 bases, with 11 bases left in between. The length of the CDR3 is 13 residues. The CDR3 DNA reads as TGTGCCAGCAGCTCTAACGCTAACAATGAGCAGTTCTTC. Its protein is CASSSNANNEQFF.

The chain employs TRBV5-8 and TRBJ2-1; D uncertain. The V gene's germline CDR1 is SGHTS and CDR2 YDEGEE. The CDR3 consists of 11 residues. The ends were cut back, 3 bases at V and 8 bases at J, with 6 bases in the middle. The CDR3 coding sequence is TGTGCCAGCAGCTCATGGGATGAGCAGTTCTTC. Amino acid sequence: CASSSWDEQFF.

The chain recombines TRBV28 with TRBJ1-1; possibly TRBD1 for D (5 bases). CDR3 size: 14 residues. Germline CDR1 is MDHEN and CDR2 is SYDVKM. V was shortened by 3 bases and J by 4 bases, with 12 bases between the two germline ends. The CDR3 protein is CASSLEGLGTEAFF. Written as DNA, the CDR3 is TGTGCCAGCAGTTTGGAGGGACTTGGCACTGAAGCTTTCTTT.

This chain links TRBV6-1 with TRBJ2-7, with D possibly being TRBD2 (5 bases). Germline V gene lookup returns CDR1 MNHNS and CDR2 SASEGT. Trimming removed 2 bases at V and 3 bases at J, with 14 bases between. The CDR3 is 15 residues long. DNA for the CDR3: TGTGCCAGCAGTGAACTCGGAGGCACAGACTACGAGCAGTACTTC. Translation gives CASSELGGTDYEQYF.

The CDR3 DNA is TGTGCCAGCAGCTCGTCCAAGCGGTTTAGCACAGATACGCAGTATTTT. Protein: CASSSSKRFSTDTQYF. The V and J genes are TRBV5-4 and TRBJ2-3; possible D gene TRBD2, 5 bases. CDR1 and CDR2 (germline): SGHNT, YYREEE (reference sequence). Trimming left V 3 bases short and J 0 bases short, with 14 bases between. CDR3 length equals 16 residues.

The chain is built from TRBV9 and TRBJ2-2; 15 bases align to TRBD2. CDR3 size: 17 residues. Germline trimming cut 5 bases from V and 8 bases from J; bases unmatched to any gene: 10. The germline V gene encodes CDR1 SGDLS and CDR2 YYNGEE. In nucleotides, the CDR3 is TGTGCCAGCAGTGGACTAGCGGGAGGGCGTAGGATGGGGGAGCTGTTTTTT. Translating it yields CASSGLAGGRRMGELFF.

The count of this clone is one. This sequence joins TRBV2 and TRBJ2-1; TRBD1 matches 8 bases. The ends lost 6 bases at V and 4 bases at J; junction bases unmatched: 5. The length of the CDR3 is 14 residues. Germline-derived CDR1 and CDR2 are SNHLY and FYNNEI. The CDR3 loop reads CASSGQGRYNEQFF. The CDR3 nucleotides are TGTGCCAGCAGCGGACAGGGACGGTACAATGAGCAGTTCTTC. Complete variable domain (other parts from reference TRBV2 and TRBJ2-1): EPEVTQTPSHQVTQMGQEVILRCVPISNHLYFYWYRQILGQKVEFLVSFYNNEISEKSEIFDDQFSVERPDGSNFTLKIRSTKLEDSAMYFCASSGQGRYNEQFFGPGTRLTVL.

This chain joins TRBV6-5 and TRBJ2-7, with D perhaps TRBD1 (6 bases). V shed 5 bases and J shed 2 bases, with 13 bases lying between them. The CDR3 has 14 amino acids. Looked up from germline, CDR1 is MNHEY and CDR2 is SVGAGI. CDR3 in amino acids: CASSTKGGTYEQYF. CDR3 bases: TGTGCCAGCAGTACTAAAGGGGGAACCTACGAGCAGTACTTC.

The rearrangement links TRBV28 to TRBJ2-7; TRBD1 might be the D (6 bases). V gave up 6 bases and J gave up 6 bases, with 21 bases separating them. CDR3 length: 15 residues. Germline CDR1 reads MDHEN; CDR2 reads SYDVKM. CDR3 bases: TGTGCCAGCAGACTCGCAGGGGCTACATCGGTCGAGCAGTACTTC. This translates into CASRLAGATSVEQYF.

The chain links TRBV27 to TRBJ1-6; TRBD1 is a possible D gene (5 bases). Trimming removed 3 bases from V and 5 bases from J, with 14 bases in between. The CDR3 runs 16 residues. Germline loops: CDR1 MNHEY, CDR2 SMNVEV (reference sequence). CDR3 amino acids: CASSLGPGHNNSPLHF. Written as DNA, the CDR3 is TGTGCCAGCAGTTTGGGTCCTGGACACAATAATTCACCCCTCCACTTT.

The chain couples TRBV27 to TRBJ1-5, with D uncertain. The CDR3 is 14 residues long. Germline values: CDR1 MNHEY, CDR2 SMNVEV (reference sequence). V shed 8 bases and J shed 1 base, with 12 bases lying between them. The DNA of the CDR3 is TGTGCCAGCGGGCGGGGAAGAAGCAATCAGCCCCAGCATTTT. Protein sequence: CASGRGRSNQPQHF.

This clone was detected once. This rearrangement joins TRBV27 to TRBJ1-2; D is unresolved. Trimming took 5 bases from V and 5 from J, leaving 15 bases between them. The CDR3 spans 14 residues. Germline V lookup: CDR1 MNHEY, CDR2 SMNVEV (reference sequence). The CDR3 is CASSRSGLQYGYTF. The CDR3 DNA follows: TGTGCCAGCAGTCGTTCCGGGCTGCAGTATGGCTACACCTTC.

Only one count was recorded for this clone. This chain connects TRBV9 to TRBJ2-7; unclear D gene. Looked up from germline, CDR1 is SGDLS and CDR2 is YYNGEE. The CDR3 sequence is 14 residues long. Trimming pared 4 bases from V and 6 bases from J, leaving 17 bases between. Here the CDR3 reads CASSPRPQFSEQYF. The CDR3 bases are TGTGCCAGCAGCCCCAGACCACAGTTTTCCGAGCAGTACTTC.

The chain recombines TRBV5-4 with TRBJ2-1; perhaps TRBD2 as D (5 bases). The germline CDR1 and CDR2 sequences are SGHNT and YYREEE (reference sequence). The CDR3 length is 15 residues. V shed 0 bases and J shed 9 bases, with 16 bases lying between them. DNA for the CDR3: TGTGCCAGCAGCTTGGAAGGCGCCCGCGCGGGTGAGCAGTTCTTC. It specifies CASSLEGARAGEQFF.